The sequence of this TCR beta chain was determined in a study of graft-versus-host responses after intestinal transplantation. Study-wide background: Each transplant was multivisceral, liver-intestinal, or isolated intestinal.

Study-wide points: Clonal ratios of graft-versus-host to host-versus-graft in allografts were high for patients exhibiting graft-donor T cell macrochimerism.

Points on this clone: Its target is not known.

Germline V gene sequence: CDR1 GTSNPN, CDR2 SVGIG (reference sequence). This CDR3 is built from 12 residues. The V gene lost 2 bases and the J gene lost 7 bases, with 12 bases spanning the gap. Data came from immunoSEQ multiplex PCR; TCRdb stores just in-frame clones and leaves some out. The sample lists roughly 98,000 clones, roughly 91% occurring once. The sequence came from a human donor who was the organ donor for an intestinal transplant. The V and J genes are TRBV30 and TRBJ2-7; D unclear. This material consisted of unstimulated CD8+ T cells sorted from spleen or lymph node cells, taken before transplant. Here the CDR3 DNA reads TGTGCCTGGAGTCACGGAGTCGTAGAGCAGTACTTC. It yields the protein CAWSHGVVEQYF.